This is a list of T cell receptor beta chains from one sample in a study of T cells in Graves' hyperthyroidism and ophthalmopathy. TCRdb called the multiplex PCR reads again in MiXCR, with one record for every CDR3 protein. The sample yields hundreds of thousands of distinct CDR3 sequences, about a sixth seen once. The sequenced material came from blood. Every receptor here comes from a woman aged 40 to 50 with Graves' ophthalmopathy. Each CDR3 is given with its conserved first and last residue. Fields, in order: clone size, J gene, D gene, V gene, CDR3 protein, CDR3 DNA. D genes are given only for firm matches. Where a row states a size, it is once, few, many or the class of an expanded clone; other rows omit it.

abundance: many; j_gene: TRBJ2-1; d_gene: -; v_gene: TRBV24-1; CDR3aa: CATSDPGTGTYNEQFF; CDR3nt: TGTGCCACCAGTGACCCCGGGACCGGTACCTACAATGAGCAGTTCTTC
abundance: -; j_gene: TRBJ1-5; d_gene: TRBD1; v_gene: TRBV4-1; CDR3aa: CASSHLRDSHSNQPQHF; CDR3nt: TGCGCCAGCAGCCACCTCCGGGACAGCCATAGCAATCAGCCCCAGCATTTT
abundance: -; j_gene: TRBJ2-1; d_gene: TRBD1; v_gene: TRBV20-1; CDR3aa: CSARDDGTGNNEQFF; CDR3nt: TGCAGTGCTAGAGACGACGGGACAGGGAACAATGAGCAGTTCTTC
abundance: few; j_gene: TRBJ1-4; d_gene: -; v_gene: TRBV2; CDR3aa: CASSVEGNEKLFF; CDR3nt: TGTGCCAGCAGTGTGGAAGGTAATGAAAAACTGTTTTTT
abundance: -; j_gene: TRBJ2-7; d_gene: TRBD1; v_gene: TRBV29-1; CDR3aa: CSDGTAIYEQYF; CDR3nt: TGCAGCGACGGGACAGCCATCTACGAGCAGTACTTC
abundance: -; j_gene: TRBJ2-1; d_gene: TRBD2; v_gene: TRBV27; CDR3aa: CASRITSGAYNEQFF; CDR3nt: TGTGCCAGCAGGATTACTAGCGGTGCCTACAATGAGCAGTTCTTC
abundance: -; j_gene: TRBJ2-1; d_gene: TRBD2; v_gene: TRBV10-3; CDR3aa: CAISDQREKVRFF; CDR3nt: TGTGCCATCAGCGACCAGCGGGAGAAGGTTCGGTTCTTC
abundance: many; j_gene: TRBJ1-5; d_gene: -; v_gene: TRBV6-1; CDR3aa: CASSEWFEAGNQPQHF; CDR3nt: TGTGCCAGCAGTGAATGGTTCGAAGCTGGCAATCAGCCCCAGCATTTT
abundance: -; j_gene: TRBJ2-2; d_gene: -; v_gene: TRBV2; CDR3aa: CASSSTRQNTGELFF; CDR3nt: TGTGCCAGCAGCAGTACCCGGCAGAACACCGGGGAGCTGTTTTTT
abundance: many; j_gene: TRBJ2-7; d_gene: -; v_gene: TRBV30; CDR3aa: CAWGPGSYEQYF; CDR3nt: TGTGCCTGGGGGCCAGGGAGCTACGAGCAGTACTTC
abundance: few; j_gene: TRBJ1-5; d_gene: -; v_gene: TRBV6-1; CDR3aa: CAAGGGAQPQHF; CDR3nt: TGTGCCGCCGGGGGAGGGGCTCAGCCCCAGCATTTT